One sample yielded the 18 T cell receptor beta chains listed below, sequenced in a study of blood T cells in healthy people across ages. A second PCR, run for about 7 to 11 cycles, used a sample-barcoded 5' primer plus a J-beta primer mix. TCRdb re-analysed the 5' RACE reads in MiXCR, keeping a single row per CDR3 protein. This sample has about 1.1 million distinct CDR3 sequences; roughly two fifths occur once, and the top ten carry roughly 14%. Material for sequencing was blood. These receptors all come from a man between 18 and 35 years old in good health.

The rearrangement uses TRBV5-5 and TRBJ2-7; perhaps TRBD1 as D (6 bases). The V gene lost 4 bases and the J gene lost 0 bases, with 14 bases spanning the gap. Germline V gene sequence: CDR1 SGHKS, CDR2 YYEKEE (reference sequence). CDR3 length: 15 residues. The CDR3 nucleotides are TGTGCCAGCAGCACCGGGACATCTAGCTCCTACGAGCAGTACTTC. This codes for CASSTGTSSSYEQYF.

Comments on this clonotype: The junction differs from germline at one of its ends, possibly a read error. The rearrangement links TRBV7-9 to TRBJ2-6, with 8 bases aligning to TRBD1. CDR3 length: 17 amino acids. Germline values: CDR1 SEHNR, CDR2 FQNEAQ (reference sequence). CDR3: CVSSRRDRYSGANVLTF. In DNA, the CDR3 is TGTGTCAGCAGCCGACGGGACAGGTACTCTGGGGCCAACGTCCTGACTTTC. Based on the CDR3 plus reference TRBV7-9 and TRBJ2-6, the full variable domain is DTGVSQNPRHKITKRGQNVTFRCDPISEHNRLYWYRQTLGQGPEFLTYFQNEAQLEKSRLLSDRFSAERPKGSFSTLEIQRTEQGDSAMYLCVSSRRDRYSGANVLTFGAGSRLTVL.

The chain combines TRBV2 with TRBJ1-4, with D possibly matching TRBD1 (5 bases). The CDR3 runs 14 residues. The ends were cut back, 8 bases at V and 5 bases at J, with 15 bases in the middle. CDR1 and CDR2 (germline): SNHLY, FYNNEI. In DNA, the CDR3 is TGTGCCAGCGCCTTTGGGGCGCGGAATGAAAAACTGTTTTTT. Protein sequence: CASAFGARNEKLFF.

The genes are TRBV27 and TRBJ1-6; no firm D call. This CDR3 has 13 residues. Per germline, CDR1 MNHEY and CDR2 SMNVEV (reference sequence). Trimming stripped 3 bases from V and 6 bases from J, with 6 bases between. The CDR3 region is CASSLWGNSPLHF. The CDR3 DNA sequence: TGTGCCAGCAGTTTGTGGGGTAATTCACCCCTCCACTTT.

This clonotype was detected a few times. V gene TRBV30 combines with J gene TRBJ2-3; D may be TRBD1 (6 bases). The V and J ends lost 5 bases and 2 bases respectively, with 11 bases between them. The CDR3 runs to 13 residues. Germline-derived CDR1 and CDR2 are GTSNPN and SVGIG (reference sequence). Here the CDR3 reads CAWEQGFTDTQYF. DNA of the CDR3: TGTGCCTGGGAACAGGGTTTCACAGATACGCAGTATTTT.

This clonotype was seen repeatedly, ten times or more. The V gene is TRBV10-3, the J gene TRBJ2-7, with 8 bases aligning to TRBD2. CDR1 and CDR2 (germline): ENHRY, SYGVKD. V lost 3 bases to trimming and J lost 2 bases; unmatched junction nucleotides: 3. The CDR3 is made up of 14 amino acids. The CDR3 spells CAISESSGAYEQYF. As DNA, the CDR3 is TGTGCCATCAGTGAAAGTAGCGGGGCCTACGAGCAGTACTTC.

This clonotype has more than one count but fewer than ten. A much larger clone is a single base away; this may be a read error. The rearrangement uses TRBV20-1 and TRBJ2-1, with D perhaps TRBD1 (6 bases). The better agreement between TRBJ2-7 and the DNA end casts doubt on the J call. The CDR3 sequence is 15 residues long. The germline CDR1 and CDR2 sequences are DFQATT and SNEGSKA (reference sequence). This chain's CDR3 is CSALRRQEHYNEQYF. The CDR3 region has the DNA TGCAGTGCTCTTCGCCGACAGGAACATTACAATGAGCAGTACTTC.

This clonotype was counted ten times or more. The rearrangement uses TRBV20-1 and TRBJ1-5, with a weak D call TRBD1 (5 bases). CDR1 DFQATT and CDR2 SNEGSKA come from the germline V gene (reference sequence). The CDR3 is 14 amino acids. The V and J ends lost 5 bases and 2 bases respectively, with 13 bases between them. The CDR3 nucleotides are TGCAGTGCTGGCGGGGCAGCCCGCAATCAGCCCCAGCATTTT. This translates into CSAGGAARNQPQHF.

This clonotype was counted ten times or more. This rearrangement joins TRBV29-1 to TRBJ2-3, with D uncertain. Germline V gene sequence: CDR1 SQVTM, CDR2 ANQGSEA. The V gene lost 4 bases and the J gene lost 4 bases, with 21 bases spanning the gap. The CDR3 sequence is 16 residues long. CDR3 bases: TGCAGCGTTGGAATAGGAAGGTTCCCCGAGGCAGATACGCAGTATTTT. The encoded protein is CSVGIGRFPEADTQYF.

J is TRBJ1-6 and V is TRBV6-6; unclear D gene. The CDR3 covers 14 residues. The V gene lost 2 bases and the J gene lost 5 bases, with 7 bases spanning the gap. Germline CDR1 and CDR2: MNHNY and SVGAGI (reference sequence). In DNA form, the CDR3 reads TGTGCCAGCAGTTACGGCGGAGATAATTCACCCCTCCACTTT. The encoded protein is CASSYGGDNSPLHF.

There are a few counts of this clonotype. This rearrangement joins TRBV12-5 to TRBJ1-2; a possible D gene is TRBD1 (5 bases). The V gene's germline CDR1 is LGHNT and CDR2 FRNRAP. Trimming stripped 2 bases from V and 4 bases from J, with 17 bases between. This CDR3 spans 16 amino acids. The CDR3, as DNA: TGTGCTAGTGGTTTGTCCCCGCAGGGTGCGGGCTATGGCTACACCTTC. This gives the protein CASGLSPQGAGYGYTF. Full variable domain (remainder filled in from reference TRBV12-5 and TRBJ1-2): DARVTQTPRHKVTEMGQEVTMRCQPILGHNTVFWYRQTMMQGLELLAYFRNRAPLDDSGMPKDRFSAEMPDATLATLKIQPSEPRDSAVYFCASGLSPQGAGYGYTFGSGTRLTVV.

V usage is TRBV6-6 and J usage is TRBJ2-5, with D possibly TRBD1 on 6 matching bases. The CDR3 contains 14 residues. V gave up 6 bases and J gave up 13 bases, with 24 bases separating them. Germline-derived CDR1 and CDR2 are MNHNY and SVGAGI (reference sequence). CDR3 DNA: TGTGCCAGCAGCCCCATGGGGGCTGTATACGAGCGGTACTTC. As protein: CASSPMGAVYERYF.

The V call is TRBV6-1, the J call TRBJ1-6; 8 nucleotides line up with TRBD1. The V gene end was trimmed by 2 bases and the J gene end by 1 base; junction bases not matched to a gene: 1. Per the germline V gene, CDR1 is MNHNS and CDR2 is SASEGT. The CDR3 is 16 amino acids. CDR3 nucleotides: TGTGCCAGCAGTGAACAGGGGGCTTCCTATAATTCACCCCTCCACTTT. It encodes CASSEQGASYNSPLHF.

The chain carries TRBV28 and TRBJ1-2, with TRBD1 as a possible D gene (6 bases). The CDR3 is 15 residues long. Trimming shortened V by 5 bases and J by 4 bases, and 17 bases separated the two germline ends. Germline values: CDR1 MDHEN, CDR2 SYDVKM. The CDR3 region is CASSIPDSPGYGYTF. The CDR3 DNA follows: TGTGCCAGCAGTATACCGGACAGTCCTGGCTATGGCTACACCTTC.

This chain joins TRBV2 and TRBJ1-6; D is uncertain. The V and J ends lost 2 bases and 8 bases respectively, with 10 bases between them. The CDR3 runs to 14 residues. Germline V CDR1 and CDR2: SNHLY, FYNNEI. CDR3 sequence: CASSERVADSPLHF. For the CDR3, the DNA is TGTGCCAGCAGTGAACGCGTGGCTGATTCACCCCTCCACTTT.

J is TRBJ2-5 and V is TRBV12-3 or TRBV12-4; tentative D call: TRBD1 (5 bases). V lost 7 bases and J 0 bases, leaving 12 bases between the germline ends. The CDR3 extends over 14 amino acids. The CDR3 region has the DNA TGTGCCAGCATCGATGGGGCGTACCAAGAGACCCAGTACTTC. Translating it yields CASIDGAYQETQYF.

The V call is TRBV6-2 or TRBV6-3, the J call TRBJ2-1; perhaps D is TRBD1 or TRBD2 (5 bases each). V lost 7 bases and J lost 2, with 12 bases in between. The CDR3 is 14 amino acids. Germline V CDR1 and CDR2: MNHEY, SVGEGT. The chain's CDR3 is CASIPRGPYNEQFF. CDR3 nucleotides: TGTGCCAGCATTCCAAGGGGACCCTACAATGAGCAGTTCTTC.

The gene calls are TRBV30 and TRBJ2-7; D is uncertain. The V end was cut by 4 bases, the J end by 5 bases, with 15 bases between. Looked up from germline, CDR1 is GTSNPN and CDR2 is SVGIG (reference sequence). CDR3 size: 13 residues. For the CDR3, the DNA is TGTGCCTGGAAGGGTGGCAGGTGGCACGAGCAGTACTTC. Its translation: CAWKGGRWHEQYF.